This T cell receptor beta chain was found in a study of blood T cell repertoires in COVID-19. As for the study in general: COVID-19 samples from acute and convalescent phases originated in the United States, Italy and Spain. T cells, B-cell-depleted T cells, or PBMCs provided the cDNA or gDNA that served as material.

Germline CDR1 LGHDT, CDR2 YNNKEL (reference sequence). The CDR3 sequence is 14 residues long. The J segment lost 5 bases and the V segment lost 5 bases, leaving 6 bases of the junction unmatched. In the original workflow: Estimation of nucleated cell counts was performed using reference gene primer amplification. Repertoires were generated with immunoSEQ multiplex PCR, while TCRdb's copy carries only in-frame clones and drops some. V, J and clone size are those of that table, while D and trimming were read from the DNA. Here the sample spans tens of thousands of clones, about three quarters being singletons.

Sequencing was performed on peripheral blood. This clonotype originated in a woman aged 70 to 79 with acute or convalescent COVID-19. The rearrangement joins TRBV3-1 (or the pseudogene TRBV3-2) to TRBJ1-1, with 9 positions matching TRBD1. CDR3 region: CASSIQGAKTEAFF. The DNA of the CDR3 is TGTGCCAGCAGCATACAGGGGGCGAAAACTGAAGCTTTCTTT.